Listed below are T cell receptor beta chains from one sample, sequenced in a study of blood T cell repertoires in COVID-19. Assay: immunoSEQ multiplex PCR; the TCRdb copy retains only in-frame clones and omits some. The sample has around 100,000 clones, 88% seen once. Material: peripheral blood. The receptors derive from a man older than 75 with acute or convalescent COVID-19. Each CDR3 is given with its conserved first and last residue. D genes are given only for firm matches. Only part of the rows carry a size: once, few, many, or a class if the clone is expanded.

CDR3 DNA: TGTGCCAGCTCACCCGTCGAGCCAGGTCCTGAAGCTTTCTTT
CDR3 protein: CASSPVEPGPEAFF
D gene: NA
J gene: TRBJ1-1
clone size: NA
V gene: TRBV18

CDR3 DNA: TGTGCCAGCAGCTTGGGGTCGCGGGGGGGCGGCACCGGGGAGCTGTTTTTT
CDR3 protein: CASSLGSRGGGTGELFF
D gene: TRBD2
J gene: TRBJ2-2
clone size: once
V gene: TRBV5-4

CDR3 DNA: TGTGCCAGCTCACCCAGCGGGGACTACGAGCAGTACTTC
CDR3 protein: CASSPSGDYEQYF
D gene: TRBD2
J gene: TRBJ2-7
clone size: NA
V gene: TRBV18

CDR3 DNA: TGTGCCACCAGTGGGACTAGCGGAAACAATGAGCAGTTCTTC
CDR3 protein: CATSGTSGNNEQFF
D gene: TRBD2
J gene: TRBJ2-1
clone size: NA
V gene: TRBV24-1

CDR3 DNA: TGTGCCAGCAGTTACGCCGCACCCCGCTATGGAAACACCATATATTTT
CDR3 protein: CASSYAAPRYGNTIYF
D gene: NA
J gene: TRBJ1-3
clone size: once
V gene: TRBV6-2/TRBV6-3

CDR3 DNA: TGTGCCAGCGACAGGGGCAGGAGCAATCAGCCCCAGCATTTT
CDR3 protein: CASDRGRSNQPQHF
D gene: TRBD1
J gene: TRBJ1-5
clone size: NA
V gene: TRBV6-5

CDR3 DNA: TGTGCCTGGACCCCCCGAGCTAATGAAAAACTGTTTTTT
CDR3 protein: CAWTPRANEKLFF
D gene: NA
J gene: TRBJ1-4
clone size: NA
V gene: TRBV30

CDR3 DNA: TGTGCCAGCAGCAAAAGCGGGAGGGTTTCCGAGCAGTACTTC
CDR3 protein: CASSKSGRVSEQYF
D gene: TRBD2
J gene: TRBJ2-7
clone size: NA
V gene: TRBV3-1/TRBV3-2

CDR3 DNA: TGTGCCAGCAGTTACTCGAATACACAGGGGGTCTCACCCCTCCACTTT
CDR3 protein: CASSYSNTQGVSPLHF
D gene: TRBD1
J gene: TRBJ1-6
clone size: few
V gene: TRBV6-5

CDR3 DNA: TGTGCCAGCATCGTCGAGGGGGCGAGCGCTGGCTACACCTTC
CDR3 protein: CASIVEGASAGYTF
D gene: TRBD1
J gene: TRBJ1-2
clone size: NA
V gene: TRBV28

CDR3 DNA: TGTGCCAGCAAACAGGGGAACACTGAAGCTTTCTTT
CDR3 protein: CASKQGNTEAFF
D gene: NA
J gene: TRBJ1-1
clone size: NA
V gene: TRBV3-1/TRBV3-2

CDR3 DNA: TGCGCCAGCAGCTTGGATAACAGGGGCATCTACGAGCAGTACTTC
CDR3 protein: CASSLDNRGIYEQYF
D gene: TRBD1
J gene: TRBJ2-7
clone size: NA
V gene: TRBV5-1

CDR3 DNA: TGTGCCAGCAGCTCTTCCAGGACAGTAAATGAAAAACTGTTTTTT
CDR3 protein: CASSSSRTVNEKLFF
D gene: NA
J gene: TRBJ1-4
clone size: NA
V gene: TRBV11-2

CDR3 DNA: TGTGCCAGTACCCTAGTCGGCAGGGGTAGCACTGAAGCTTTCTTT
CDR3 protein: CASTLVGRGSTEAFF
D gene: NA
J gene: TRBJ1-1
clone size: once
V gene: TRBV19

CDR3 DNA: TGCGCCAGCAGCCCCCGGGACAGCTATGAAAAACTGTTTTTT
CDR3 protein: CASSPRDSYEKLFF
D gene: TRBD1
J gene: TRBJ1-4
clone size: few
V gene: TRBV4-3

CDR3 DNA: TGTGCCAGCAGCGCGCTGGGGGGTACCTCAAACACCATATATTTT
CDR3 protein: CASSALGGTSNTIYF
D gene: NA
J gene: TRBJ1-3
clone size: once
V gene: TRBV7-9

CDR3 DNA: TGTGCCAGCAGCTTGGAGGGAGCGGGAGCCTACGAGCAGTACTTC
CDR3 protein: CASSLEGAGAYEQYF
D gene: TRBD2
J gene: TRBJ2-7
clone size: once
V gene: TRBV5-4

CDR3 DNA: TGTGCCAGCAGTGAAGGAGGAGTTCGCAATCAGCCCCAGCATTTT
CDR3 protein: CASSEGGVRNQPQHF
D gene: NA
J gene: TRBJ1-5
clone size: NA
V gene: TRBV6-1

CDR3 DNA: TGTGCCAGCAGTGCCGGACTAGCGGGGGGGCCTCTGGATGAGCAGTTCTTC
CDR3 protein: CASSAGLAGGPLDEQFF
D gene: TRBD2
J gene: TRBJ2-1
clone size: NA
V gene: TRBV6-1

CDR3 DNA: TGCGCCAGCCGGACAGACACCGGGGAGCTGTTTTTT
CDR3 protein: CASRTDTGELFF
D gene: NA
J gene: TRBJ2-2
clone size: few
V gene: TRBV5-1

CDR3 DNA: TGCGCCAGCAGCTTGGGACTAGCGGCCACCAATGAGCAGTTCTTC
CDR3 protein: CASSLGLAATNEQFF
D gene: TRBD2
J gene: TRBJ2-1
clone size: NA
V gene: TRBV5-1

CDR3 DNA: TGTGCCAGCAGCAAAGGGCTTCAACGGAGCACTGAAGCTTTCTTT
CDR3 protein: CASSKGLQRSTEAFF
D gene: NA
J gene: TRBJ1-1
clone size: NA
V gene: TRBV3-1/TRBV3-2

CDR3 DNA: TGCGCCAGCAGCTTGGCCCCGGGGACAGGCGGAAACACCATATATTTT
CDR3 protein: CASSLAPGTGGNTIYF
D gene: TRBD1
J gene: TRBJ1-3
clone size: NA
V gene: TRBV5-1

CDR3 DNA: TGTGCCAGCAGCTCCTACGGGACACGCACTGAAGCTTTCTTT
CDR3 protein: CASSSYGTRTEAFF
D gene: NA
J gene: TRBJ1-1
clone size: NA
V gene: TRBV5-5

CDR3 DNA: TGCGCCAGCAGCCAAGAGGCGGGGCCCTTTGACGAGCAGTACTTC
CDR3 protein: CASSQEAGPFDEQYF
D gene: NA
J gene: TRBJ2-7
clone size: few
V gene: TRBV4-1

CDR3 DNA: TGTGCCAGCCACACAGTCGAGACCCAGTACTTC
CDR3 protein: CASHTVETQYF
D gene: NA
J gene: TRBJ2-5
clone size: NA
V gene: TRBV6-5

CDR3 DNA: TGCGCCAGCAGCCAAGACAGGGGAGATGAAAAACTGTTTTTT
CDR3 protein: CASSQDRGDEKLFF
D gene: NA
J gene: TRBJ1-4
clone size: NA
V gene: TRBV4-3

CDR3 DNA: TGTGCCAGCAGCTTAGGCAGGTTGAGCTCCTACAATGAGCAGTTCTTC
CDR3 protein: CASSLGRLSSYNEQFF
D gene: NA
J gene: TRBJ2-1
clone size: NA
V gene: TRBV7-6

CDR3 DNA: TGTGCCAGCAGTGAAGCGGGACTGGTCTACAATGAGCAGTTCTTC
CDR3 protein: CASSEAGLVYNEQFF
D gene: NA
J gene: TRBJ2-1
clone size: NA
V gene: TRBV2

CDR3 DNA: TGTGCCAGCAGCTGCGAAGCAGGGGGGCCTAACTATGGCTACACCTTC
CDR3 protein: CASSCEAGGPNYGYTF
D gene: TRBD1
J gene: TRBJ1-2
clone size: NA
V gene: TRBV11-3

CDR3 DNA: TGTGCCAGCACCCTAGCCGCGGGAGGGAACACTGAAGCTTTCTTT
CDR3 protein: CASTLAAGGNTEAFF
D gene: NA
J gene: TRBJ1-1
clone size: NA
V gene: TRBV7-2

CDR3 DNA: TGTGCCAGCAGCCGACTAGCGGGGGGCTCCTACAATGAGCAGTTCTTC
CDR3 protein: CASSRLAGGSYNEQFF
D gene: TRBD2
J gene: TRBJ2-1
clone size: once
V gene: TRBV5-5

CDR3 DNA: TGTGCCAGCAGTGGAGACGGAGGACCTCCTACGAAGCAGTACTTC
CDR3 protein: CASSGDGGPPTKQYF
D gene: NA
J gene: TRBJ2-7
clone size: NA
V gene: TRBV28

CDR3 DNA: TGTGCCAGTAGTACCAGGTCTGGGACAGGGTACTACGAGCAGTACTTC
CDR3 protein: CASSTRSGTGYYEQYF
D gene: TRBD1
J gene: TRBJ2-7
clone size: NA
V gene: TRBV19

CDR3 DNA: TGTGCCAGCAATCGGGGGGAAACTCAGCCCCAGCATTTT
CDR3 protein: CASNRGETQPQHF
D gene: NA
J gene: TRBJ1-5
clone size: NA
V gene: TRBV2

CDR3 DNA: TGTGCCTGGGGCCCAGGTGGGACAGGGAATTTTGGAGAGACCCAGTACTTC
CDR3 protein: CAWGPGGTGNFGETQYF
D gene: TRBD1
J gene: TRBJ2-5
clone size: NA
V gene: TRBV30